A selection of T cell receptor beta chains follows, all from one sample in a study of blood T cell repertoires in COVID-19. TCRdb's table, derived via immunoSEQ multiplex PCR, lists solely in-frame clones and lacks some. The table records approximately 230,000 clones, under 90% of them present only once. Sequencing was done on a sample of peripheral blood. These TCRs come from a young man with active or convalescent COVID-19. The CDR3 runs from the conserved cysteine through the conserved F or W. The D gene is left open where the match is weak. Expanded clones are given a class, and other clones once, few, many or no size at all.

clone_size: NA; d_call: TRBD2; j_call: TRBJ2-7; v_call: TRBV7-2; cdr3_nt: TGTGCCAGCAGCTTTAGCGGGGTCGAGCAGTACTTC; cdr3_aa: CASSFSGVEQYF
clone_size: NA; d_call: TRBD2; j_call: TRBJ2-1; v_call: TRBV10-3; cdr3_nt: TGTGCCATCAGTCCGCAACCGGGACTAGCGCCCAATGAGCAGTTCTTC; cdr3_aa: CAISPQPGLAPNEQFF
clone_size: once; d_call: NA; j_call: TRBJ2-3; v_call: TRBV4-3; cdr3_nt: TGCGCCAGCAGCCAAGAGATGGTCCTGAGAACAGATACGCAGTATTTT; cdr3_aa: CASSQEMVLRTDTQYF
clone_size: once; d_call: NA; j_call: TRBJ1-3; v_call: TRBV6-5; cdr3_nt: TGTGCCAGTACCAGGGTTTCTGGAAACACCATATATTTT; cdr3_aa: CASTRVSGNTIYF
clone_size: NA; d_call: TRBD2; j_call: TRBJ2-3; v_call: TRBV5-1; cdr3_nt: TGCGCCAGCAGCCTCGGGGTCCTGACTAGCGGGACAGGCACAGATACGCAGTATTTT; cdr3_aa: CASSLGVLTSGTGTDTQYF
clone_size: NA; d_call: NA; j_call: TRBJ1-3; v_call: TRBV9; cdr3_nt: TGTGCCAGCAGCGGACGACAGATCTCTGGAAACACCATATATTTT; cdr3_aa: CASSGRQISGNTIYF
clone_size: NA; d_call: TRBD2; j_call: TRBJ2-2; v_call: TRBV9; cdr3_nt: TGTGCCAGCAGCGGGACTAGCGTTTGGACCGGGGAGCTGTTTTTT; cdr3_aa: CASSGTSVWTGELFF
clone_size: NA; d_call: TRBD2; j_call: TRBJ2-3; v_call: TRBV7-3; cdr3_nt: TGTGCCAGCAGCCCATATCCCCCGGGACTAGCGGGAGATACGCAGTATTTT; cdr3_aa: CASSPYPPGLAGDTQYF
clone_size: NA; d_call: NA; j_call: TRBJ2-2; v_call: TRBV4-3; cdr3_nt: TGCGCCAGCAGCCCTCAACGATTAGGGTCCCGGGGCGGGGAGCTGTTTTTT; cdr3_aa: CASSPQRLGSRGGELFF
clone_size: NA; d_call: NA; j_call: TRBJ1-5; v_call: TRBV7-9; cdr3_nt: TGTGCCAGCAGCTTAGCCAGGGGCCCGCAGGAGCCCCAGCATTTT; cdr3_aa: CASSLARGPQEPQHF
clone_size: NA; d_call: NA; j_call: TRBJ2-1; v_call: TRBV7-2; cdr3_nt: TGTGCCAGCAGCTTGCAGGGCTACAATGAGCAGTTCTTC; cdr3_aa: CASSLQGYNEQFF
clone_size: NA; d_call: NA; j_call: TRBJ1-1; v_call: TRBV5-1; cdr3_nt: TGCGCCAGCAGCTCCCTCTCGGGATCCGAAGCTTTCTTT; cdr3_aa: CASSSLSGSEAFF
clone_size: NA; d_call: TRBD1; j_call: TRBJ1-1; v_call: TRBV27; cdr3_nt: TGTGCCAGCAGCCATCACGACAGGGAGGAAGCTTTCTTT; cdr3_aa: CASSHHDREEAFF
clone_size: once; d_call: NA; j_call: TRBJ1-1; v_call: TRBV21-1; cdr3_nt: TGTGCCAGCAGCAATCTCGGGACAGTGAACACTGAAGCTTTCTTT; cdr3_aa: CASSNLGTVNTEAFF
clone_size: NA; d_call: NA; j_call: TRBJ2-1; v_call: TRBV7-2; cdr3_nt: TGTGCCAGCAGCCCCACACGTGGGGCCAATGAGCAGTTCTTC; cdr3_aa: CASSPTRGANEQFF
clone_size: NA; d_call: NA; j_call: TRBJ1-2; v_call: TRBV4-1; cdr3_nt: TGCGCCAGCAGCCCCCCAGGGCGATCTGGCTACACCTTC; cdr3_aa: CASSPPGRSGYTF
clone_size: NA; d_call: NA; j_call: TRBJ2-7; v_call: TRBV18; cdr3_nt: TGTGCCAGCTCACCAGCGGTTTTGTACGAGCAGTACTTC; cdr3_aa: CASSPAVLYEQYF
clone_size: NA; d_call: TRBD2; j_call: TRBJ2-7; v_call: TRBV9; cdr3_nt: TGTGCCAGCAGCGTAGCTCCCGGTGAGGGTAGCGGGAGTTACGAGCAGTACTTC; cdr3_aa: CASSVAPGEGSGSYEQYF
clone_size: few; d_call: NA; j_call: TRBJ1-2; v_call: TRBV9; cdr3_nt: TGTGCCAGCAGCGTAGACGGCTATGGCTACACCTTC; cdr3_aa: CASSVDGYGYTF
clone_size: NA; d_call: TRBD1; j_call: TRBJ1-3; v_call: TRBV4-2; cdr3_nt: TGTGCCAGCAGCCCACTGGGGACAGGGGGCAAAGGAAACACCATATATTTT; cdr3_aa: CASSPLGTGGKGNTIYF
clone_size: NA; d_call: NA; j_call: TRBJ1-3; v_call: TRBV6-5; cdr3_nt: TGTGCCAGCAGTCGGGGGGCCGGGGGAAACACCATATATTTT; cdr3_aa: CASSRGAGGNTIYF
clone_size: NA; d_call: NA; j_call: TRBJ1-5; v_call: TRBV6-1; cdr3_nt: TGTGCCAGCAGTGAATCGGGGGAAGGCAATCAGCCCCAGCATTTT; cdr3_aa: CASSESGEGNQPQHF
clone_size: NA; d_call: NA; j_call: TRBJ1-6; v_call: TRBV30; cdr3_nt: TGTGCCTGGAACAGAGACGGTTATAATTCACCCCTCCACTTT; cdr3_aa: CAWNRDGYNSPLHF
clone_size: few; d_call: NA; j_call: TRBJ2-7; v_call: TRBV2; cdr3_nt: TGTGCCAGCAGTGAACTAAGGAGCTCCTACGAGCAGTACTTC; cdr3_aa: CASSELRSSYEQYF
clone_size: NA; d_call: NA; j_call: TRBJ2-5; v_call: TRBV28; cdr3_nt: TGTGCCAGCAGTTTAGTAGCGCAAGAGACCCAGTACTTC; cdr3_aa: CASSLVAQETQYF
clone_size: NA; d_call: NA; j_call: TRBJ1-1; v_call: TRBV12-3/TRBV12-4; cdr3_nt: TGTGCCAGCAGTCACCGGACTGAAGCTTTCTTT; cdr3_aa: CASSHRTEAFF
clone_size: NA; d_call: NA; j_call: TRBJ2-5; v_call: TRBV5-1; cdr3_nt: TGCGCCAGCAGCTTAAGGGGGCAAGAGACCCAGTACTTC; cdr3_aa: CASSLRGQETQYF
clone_size: NA; d_call: NA; j_call: TRBJ1-2; v_call: TRBV7-9; cdr3_nt: TGTGCCAGCAGCTTAGCTGCAGGGGATGGCTACACCTTC; cdr3_aa: CASSLAAGDGYTF
clone_size: few; d_call: TRBD1; j_call: TRBJ1-1; v_call: TRBV29-1; cdr3_nt: TGCAGCGTTGAAGATCGGACAGGGCGGAACACTGAAGCTTTCTTT; cdr3_aa: CSVEDRTGRNTEAFF
clone_size: NA; d_call: TRBD1; j_call: TRBJ2-7; v_call: TRBV9; cdr3_nt: TGTGCCAGCAGCACGCCCCGAGGGACAGGGGATAGGTACGAGCAGTACTTC; cdr3_aa: CASSTPRGTGDRYEQYF
clone_size: NA; d_call: TRBD2; j_call: TRBJ2-2; v_call: TRBV3-1/TRBV3-2; cdr3_nt: TGTGCCAGCAGCCAAGGGGGCGGGGGAGGAACCGGGGAGCTGTTTTTT; cdr3_aa: CASSQGGGGGTGELFF
clone_size: once; d_call: NA; j_call: TRBJ1-5; v_call: TRBV28; cdr3_nt: TGTGCCAGCAGCGGGACTGGGAACAATCAGCCCCAGCATTTT; cdr3_aa: CASSGTGNNQPQHF
clone_size: NA; d_call: NA; j_call: TRBJ1-4; v_call: TRBV27; cdr3_nt: TGTGCCAGCCTACAAATGGGGACTGGAGGAAAACTGTTTTTT; cdr3_aa: CASLQMGTGGKLFF
clone_size: NA; d_call: TRBD1; j_call: TRBJ1-2; v_call: TRBV9; cdr3_nt: TGTGCCAGCAGCGAACAGGGGATCTATGGCTACACCTTC; cdr3_aa: CASSEQGIYGYTF
clone_size: NA; d_call: NA; j_call: TRBJ1-6; v_call: TRBV19; cdr3_nt: TGTGCCAGTAGTATAGAGGGGGCCAGAACATCACCCCTCCACTTT; cdr3_aa: CASSIEGARTSPLHF
clone_size: NA; d_call: TRBD2; j_call: TRBJ2-1; v_call: TRBV19; cdr3_nt: TGTGCCAGTACTATTGCGGGAGGGCCGTATAAGGAGCAGTTCTTC; cdr3_aa: CASTIAGGPYKEQFF
clone_size: NA; d_call: NA; j_call: TRBJ2-1; v_call: TRBV4-3; cdr3_nt: TGCGCCAGCAGCCAAGAGCACCTCGTCCGCGATGAGCAGTTCTTC; cdr3_aa: CASSQEHLVRDEQFF
clone_size: NA; d_call: NA; j_call: TRBJ1-3; v_call: TRBV9; cdr3_nt: TGTGCCAGCAGCGTAGGTCGGGGGGACCCAGCAAGCTCTGGAAACACCATATATTTT; cdr3_aa: CASSVGRGDPASSGNTIYF
clone_size: NA; d_call: NA; j_call: TRBJ1-6; v_call: TRBV27; cdr3_nt: TGTGCCAGCAGTCTTTCGGGCAGAGGGGGTTCACCCCTCCACTTT; cdr3_aa: CASSLSGRGGSPLHF
clone_size: NA; d_call: NA; j_call: TRBJ1-2; v_call: TRBV29-1; cdr3_nt: TGCAGCATCAGCGCCGGGACAACCAACTATGGCTACACCTTC; cdr3_aa: CSISAGTTNYGYTF
clone_size: NA; d_call: NA; j_call: TRBJ1-2; v_call: TRBV28; cdr3_nt: TGTGCCAGCAGGGAACGGCAGGGGATAGGCTACACCTTC; cdr3_aa: CASRERQGIGYTF
clone_size: NA; d_call: TRBD2; j_call: TRBJ2-7; v_call: TRBV7-9; cdr3_nt: TGTGCCAGCAGCTTAGCGATCTCGGGACTAGGTTACGAGCAGTACTTC; cdr3_aa: CASSLAISGLGYEQYF
clone_size: NA; d_call: NA; j_call: TRBJ2-1; v_call: TRBV18; cdr3_nt: TGTGCCAGCTCTAGGGGGACAAACTCCTACAATGAGCAGTTCTTC; cdr3_aa: CASSRGTNSYNEQFF
clone_size: NA; d_call: NA; j_call: TRBJ2-4; v_call: TRBV2; cdr3_nt: TGTGCCAGCAGCCCCGGAACAGGGAACATTCAGTACTTC; cdr3_aa: CASSPGTGNIQYF
clone_size: NA; d_call: NA; j_call: TRBJ1-4; v_call: TRBV23-1; cdr3_nt: TGCGCCAGGGAGGAAAGCATCGGGAGGGAAAAACTGTTTTTT; cdr3_aa: CAREESIGREKLFF
clone_size: once; d_call: NA; j_call: TRBJ2-5; v_call: TRBV29-1; cdr3_nt: TGCAGCGTCGAGGACAGTCCTAGGACCCAGTACTTC; cdr3_aa: CSVEDSPRTQYF
clone_size: NA; d_call: TRBD1; j_call: TRBJ2-2; v_call: TRBV19; cdr3_nt: TGTGCCACCAAGGGACAGGCGGACACCGGGGAGCTGTTTTTT; cdr3_aa: CATKGQADTGELFF
clone_size: NA; d_call: NA; j_call: TRBJ1-1; v_call: TRBV28; cdr3_nt: TGTGCCAGCAGTTGGTGGTGGAGCACTGAAGCTTTCTTT; cdr3_aa: CASSWWWSTEAFF
clone_size: few; d_call: NA; j_call: TRBJ1-2; v_call: TRBV7-2; cdr3_nt: TGTGCCAGCAGCTTTCGGACAGAGAGCGGCTACACCTTC; cdr3_aa: CASSFRTESGYTF
clone_size: NA; d_call: TRBD2; j_call: TRBJ2-1; v_call: TRBV28; cdr3_nt: TGTGCCAGCATCCCAGGACTAGCGGGAGTCGGTGAGCAGTTCTTC; cdr3_aa: CASIPGLAGVGEQFF
clone_size: few; d_call: TRBD1; j_call: TRBJ1-4; v_call: TRBV5-4; cdr3_nt: TGTGCCAGCAGCCTTCGGGACAGGCCGGGGAATGAAAAACTGTTTTTT; cdr3_aa: CASSLRDRPGNEKLFF
clone_size: NA; d_call: NA; j_call: TRBJ1-5; v_call: TRBV4-2; cdr3_nt: TGTGCCAGCAGGGGCAGAGCGGATTCCAATCAGCCCCAGCATTTT; cdr3_aa: CASRGRADSNQPQHF